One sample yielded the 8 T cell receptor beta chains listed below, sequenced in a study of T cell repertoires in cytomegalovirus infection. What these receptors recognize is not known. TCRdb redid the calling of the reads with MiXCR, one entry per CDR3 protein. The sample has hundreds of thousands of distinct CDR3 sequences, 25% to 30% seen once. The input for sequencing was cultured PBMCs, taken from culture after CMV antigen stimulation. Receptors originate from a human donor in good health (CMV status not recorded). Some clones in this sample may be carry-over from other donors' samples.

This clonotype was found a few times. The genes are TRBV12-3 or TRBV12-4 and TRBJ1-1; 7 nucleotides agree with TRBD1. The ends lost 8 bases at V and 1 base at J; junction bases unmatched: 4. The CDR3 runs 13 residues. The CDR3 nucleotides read TGTGCCAGCCACGGACAGGAGAACACTGAAGCTTTCTTT. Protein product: CASHGQENTEAFF.

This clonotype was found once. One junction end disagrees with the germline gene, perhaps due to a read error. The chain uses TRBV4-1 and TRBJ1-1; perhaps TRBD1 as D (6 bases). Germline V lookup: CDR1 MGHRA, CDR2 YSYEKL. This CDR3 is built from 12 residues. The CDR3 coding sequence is TGTGCCAGCAGCCAAGGACAGCTTGAAGCTTTCTTT. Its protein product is CASSQGQLEAFF.

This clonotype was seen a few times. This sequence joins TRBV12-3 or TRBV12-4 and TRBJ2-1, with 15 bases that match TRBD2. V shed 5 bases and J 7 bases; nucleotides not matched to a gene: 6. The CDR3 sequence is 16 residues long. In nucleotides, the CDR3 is TGTGCCAGCAGTCCATCCGGGACTAGCGGGGGGAATGAGCAGTTCTTC. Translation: CASSPSGTSGGNEQFF.

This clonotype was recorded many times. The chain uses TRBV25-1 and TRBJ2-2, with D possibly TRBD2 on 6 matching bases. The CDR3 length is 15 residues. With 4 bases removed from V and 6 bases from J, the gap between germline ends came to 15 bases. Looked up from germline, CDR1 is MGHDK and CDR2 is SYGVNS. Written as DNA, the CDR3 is TGTGCCAGCAGTGGGATTAGGAGGGGTCCCGGGGAGCTGTTTTTT. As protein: CASSGIRRGPGELFF.

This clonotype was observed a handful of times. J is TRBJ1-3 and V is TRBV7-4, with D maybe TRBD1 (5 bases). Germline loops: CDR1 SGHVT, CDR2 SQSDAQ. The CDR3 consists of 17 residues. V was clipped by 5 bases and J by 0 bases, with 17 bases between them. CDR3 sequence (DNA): TGTGCCAGCAGCGGAGAGCGCAGGGTCCCCTCTGGAAACACCATATATTTT. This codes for CASSGERRVPSGNTIYF.

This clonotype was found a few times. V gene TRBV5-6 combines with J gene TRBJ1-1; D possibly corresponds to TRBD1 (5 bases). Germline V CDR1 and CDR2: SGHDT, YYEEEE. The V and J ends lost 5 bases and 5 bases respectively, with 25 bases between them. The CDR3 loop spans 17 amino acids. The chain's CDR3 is CASRNQGTRRPGTEAFF. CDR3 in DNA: TGTGCCAGCAGGAACCAAGGGACGCGGCGCCCCGGGACTGAAGCTTTCTTT.

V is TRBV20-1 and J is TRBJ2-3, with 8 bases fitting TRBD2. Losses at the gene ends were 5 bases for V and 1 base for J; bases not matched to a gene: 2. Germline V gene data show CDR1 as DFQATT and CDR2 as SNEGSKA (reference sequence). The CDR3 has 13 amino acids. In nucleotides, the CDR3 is TGCAGTGCTCTTAGCGGGGGCACAGATACGCAGTATTTT. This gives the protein CSALSGGTDTQYF.

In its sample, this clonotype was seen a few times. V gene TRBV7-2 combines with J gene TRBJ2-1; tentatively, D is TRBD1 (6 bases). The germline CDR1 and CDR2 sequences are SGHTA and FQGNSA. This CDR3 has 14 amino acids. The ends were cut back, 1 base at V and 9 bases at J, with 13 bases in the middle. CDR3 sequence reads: CASSLGRDTGEQFF. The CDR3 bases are TGTGCCAGCAGCTTAGGCCGGGACACGGGTGAGCAGTTCTTC.